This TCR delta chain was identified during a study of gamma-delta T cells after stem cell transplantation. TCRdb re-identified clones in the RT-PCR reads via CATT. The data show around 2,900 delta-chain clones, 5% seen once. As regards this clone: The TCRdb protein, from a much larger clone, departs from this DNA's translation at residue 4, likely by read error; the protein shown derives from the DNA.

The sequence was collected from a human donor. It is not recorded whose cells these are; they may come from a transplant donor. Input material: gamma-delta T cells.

Here the CDR3 reads CACGTLGDRSDKLIF. In DNA, the CDR3 is TGTGCCTGTGGCACCCTGGGGGATAGATCCGATAAACTCATCTTT. The genes are TRDV2 and TRDJ1; TRDD3 aligns across 10 bases. The CDR3 is 15 residues long. From germline, CDR1 is GEAIGNYY and CDR2 EKD.